Each of the 25 T cell receptor beta chains below was sequenced from the same sample in a study of OX40 agonist ivuxolimab in advanced cancers. Only in-frame clones appear in the TCRdb table, and some are missing; sequencing was by immunoSEQ multiplex PCR. The sample consists of 36,000 or so clones, under 85% of them appearing once. The material was CD4+ or CD8+ T cells sorted from blood, obtained in a trial of the OX40 agonist ivuxolimab. All receptors come from an adult with an advanced solid tumor such as melanoma, head and neck, liver or kidney cancer.

In its sample, this clone was seen a few times. The J gene is TRBJ2-7, the V gene TRBV27, with 9 bases matching TRBD2. This CDR3 is built from 14 residues. Germline V gene lookup returns CDR1 MNHEY and CDR2 SMNVEV (reference sequence). Trimming removed 3 bases from V and 5 bases from J; junction bases left unmatched: 5. The CDR3 region has the DNA TGTGCCAGCAGTTTTTTTAGCGGGGGTAACGAGCAGTACTTC. Translating it yields CASSFFSGGNEQYF.

This chain links TRBV28 with TRBJ1-1; 9 bases line up with TRBD1. There are 17 residues in the CDR3. The J segment lost 1 base and the V segment lost 3 bases, leaving 9 bases of the junction unmatched. The germline V gene encodes CDR1 MDHEN and CDR2 SYDVKM. The CDR3 sequence is CASSFITGGLGNTEAFF. CDR3 bases: TGTGCCAGCAGTTTCATCACAGGGGGCTTGGGGAACACTGAAGCTTTCTTT.

This clone occurred once. CDR3 nucleotide sequence: TGTGCCAGCGGCCCCGGACTAGCGGGGCAAAACACCGGGGAGCTGTTTTTT. The encoded protein is CASGPGLAGQNTGELFF. The chain is built from TRBV2 and TRBJ2-2, with 12 bases identical to TRBD2. CDR3 length equals 17 residues. The ends lost 8 bases at V and 2 bases at J; junction bases unmatched: 9. Germline lookup yields CDR1 SNHLY and CDR2 FYNNEI. Supplemented by reference TRBV2 and TRBJ2-2, the full variable domain reads EPEVTQTPSHQVTQMGQEVILRCVPISNHLYFYWYRQILGQKVEFLVSFYNNEISEKSEIFDDQFSVERPDGSNFTLKIRSTKLEDSAMYFCASGPGLAGQNTGELFFGEGSRLTVL.

CDR3 nucleotides: TGTGCCAGTGGAGACTCCAAAGGCTACGGCTACACCTTC. Translating gives CASGDSKGYGYTF. The rearrangement joins TRBV19 to TRBJ1-2; the D is unclear. Germline-derived CDR1 and CDR2 are LNHDA and SQIVND (reference sequence). Trimming shortened V by 8 bases and J by 8 bases, and 18 bases separated the two germline ends. The CDR3 is 13 residues long.

The rearrangement links TRBV11-2 to TRBJ2-1; 10 bases agree with TRBD1. The germline gives CDR1 SGHAT, CDR2 FQNNGV. The CDR3 totals 16 residues. The J segment lost 1 base and the V segment lost 5 bases, leaving 5 bases of the junction unmatched. The DNA for the CDR3 is TGTGCCAGCAGCCCCCGGGACAGGGGATCCTACAATGAGCAGTTCTTC. It is translated as CASSPRDRGSYNEQFF.

CDR3 nucleotides: TGTGCCAGCAGCCGCAACCGGACTAGCGGGGCCGTGCCGTCCTACGAGCAGTACTTC. Its protein product is CASSRNRTSGAVPSYEQYF. This sequence joins TRBV2 and TRBJ2-7; 12 bases match TRBD2. Germline V gene data show CDR1 as SNHLY and CDR2 as FYNNEI. This CDR3 spans 19 amino acids. The ends lost 6 bases at V and 1 base at J; junction bases unmatched: 16.

The genes are TRBV6-6 and TRBJ2-1; 8 bases fit TRBD1. V was clipped by 7 bases and J by 9 bases; unmatched bases: 11. Germline CDR1 MNHNY, CDR2 SVGAGI (reference sequence). The CDR3 has 14 amino acids. As DNA, the CDR3 is TGTGCCAGCAACGTGGGCAGGGGGCGCGGTGAGCAGTTCTTC. This encodes CASNVGRGRGEQFF.

This chain uses TRBV5-6 with TRBJ2-7, with D perhaps matching TRBD2 (5 bases). Germline V gene lookup returns CDR1 SGHDT and CDR2 YYEEEE. V lost 0 bases, J lost 7 bases, and 8 bases lay in between. There are 12 residues in the CDR3. The CDR3 DNA is TGTGCCAGCAGCTTGGGAGGGTCAGAGCAGTACTTC. Its translation is CASSLGGSEQYF.

This chain connects TRBV6-1 to TRBJ2-3; D perhaps matches TRBD1 (6 bases). Germline lookup yields CDR1 MNHNS and CDR2 SASEGT. The V end lost 2 bases, the J end lost 0 bases, and 9 bases lay between the germline ends. The CDR3 is 15 residues long. The CDR3 reads CASSEWTVSTDTQYF. The DNA for the CDR3 is TGTGCCAGCAGTGAATGGACAGTAAGCACAGATACGCAGTATTTT.

V usage is TRBV30 and J usage is TRBJ1-6, with D perhaps matching TRBD1 (6 bases). V was cut by 8 bases and J by 3 bases, with 17 bases left in between. CDR1 GTSNPN and CDR2 SVGIG come from the germline V gene (reference sequence). The CDR3 is 15 amino acids. The CDR3 loop reads CAGHLGGFYNSPLHF. For the CDR3, the DNA is TGTGCCGGGCACCTAGGGGGGTTCTATAATTCACCCCTCCACTTT.

The chain couples TRBV29-1 to TRBJ2-3; a possible D gene is TRBD2 (5 bases). Trimming took off 4 bases at V and 4 bases at J, with 21 bases between the two ends. The CDR3 spans 16 residues. CDR1 and CDR2 (germline): SQVTM, ANQGSEA. CDR3: CSVGVGSALFSDTQYF. In DNA form, the CDR3 reads TGCAGCGTTGGGGTTGGTAGCGCACTCTTTTCAGATACGCAGTATTTT.

CDR3 DNA: TGTGCCAGCAGCTCTTCCCGGACAGGGGGCGGAAAGACCCAGTACTTC. Protein sequence: CASSSSRTGGGKTQYF. This chain connects TRBV7-8 to TRBJ2-5; TRBD1 matches 11 bases. In germline, CDR1 is SGHVS, CDR2 FQNEAQ. Germline trimming cut 4 bases from V and 6 bases from J; bases unmatched to any gene: 10. The CDR3 is 16 amino acids.

This clone was counted once. The rearrangement uses TRBV30 and TRBJ2-1; D gene ambiguous. The V gene's germline CDR1 is GTSNPN and CDR2 SVGIG (reference sequence). The CDR3 has 13 residues. V was cut by 2 bases and J by 0 bases, with 5 bases left in between. CDR3 in DNA: TGTGCCTGGAGTTACAGCTCCTACAATGAGCAGTTCTTC. Protein: CAWSYSSYNEQFF.

This chain joins TRBV5-8 and TRBJ1-1; D call uncertain. Per the germline V gene, CDR1 is SGHTS and CDR2 is YDEGEE. The CDR3 has 15 residues. The V end was cut by 6 bases, the J end by 0 bases, with 15 bases between. This chain's CDR3 is CASTKTGILNTEAFF. In nucleotides, the CDR3 is TGTGCCAGCACCAAGACGGGGATCTTGAACACTGAAGCTTTCTTT.

The CDR3 sequence: CASSSRGGRERDTQYF. The CDR3 coding sequence is TGTGCCAGCAGCTCCCGGGGAGGGCGGGAGAGAGATACGCAGTATTTT. This chain links TRBV7-9 with TRBJ2-3, with 7 bases fitting TRBD2. The CDR3 is 16 amino acids. Germline-derived CDR1 and CDR2 are SEHNR and FQNEAQ (reference sequence). The J segment lost 5 bases and the V segment lost 4 bases, leaving 12 bases of the junction unmatched.

This clone has only a few counts. The chain couples TRBV2 to TRBJ1-2, with D hard to call. Germline V gene data show CDR1 as SNHLY and CDR2 as FYNNEI. V was clipped by 2 bases and J by 5 bases, with 6 bases between them. The CDR3 covers 12 residues. This CDR3 reads CASSESGYGYTF. DNA of the CDR3: TGTGCCAGCAGTGAATCAGGATATGGCTACACCTTC.

V gene TRBV14 combines with J gene TRBJ1-1, with 7 bases fitting TRBD1. The CDR3 has 17 amino acids. Germline V gives CDR1 SGHDN, CDR2 FVKESK. J gave up 4 bases and V 0 bases, and 11 bases lay outside the gene matches. CDR3 DNA: TGTGCCAGCAGCCAAGACCAGACAGGGCCGGGTCGCACTGAAGCTTTCTTT. It is translated as CASSQDQTGPGRTEAFF.

J is TRBJ2-2 and V is TRBV5-6, with D tentatively TRBD1 (5 bases). Trimming pared 4 bases from V and 1 base from J, leaving 8 bases between. From germline, CDR1 is SGHDT and CDR2 YYEEEE. The CDR3 covers 14 residues. The CDR3 is CASSKDKNTGELFF. The CDR3 DNA is TGTGCCAGCAGCAAGGACAAGAACACCGGGGAGCTGTTTTTT.

J is TRBJ2-1 and V is TRBV30; D uncertain. With 4 bases removed from V and 8 bases from J, the gap between germline ends came to 12 bases. This CDR3 has 12 amino acids. Germline loops: CDR1 GTSNPN, CDR2 SVGIG (reference sequence). CDR3 DNA: TGTGCCTGGAACCTTTCGGGCGATGAGCAGTTCTTC. It encodes CAWNLSGDEQFF.

This chain joins TRBV9 and TRBJ2-1, with 7 bases identical to TRBD1. The junction had 5 bases not matched to a gene; V was cut back by 0 bases and J by 2 bases. Germline V gene sequence: CDR1 SGDLS, CDR2 YYNGEE. The CDR3 extends over 16 amino acids. The CDR3, as DNA: TGTGCCAGCAGCGTAGCGGGGACAGAGACCTACAATGAGCAGTTCTTC. Encoded protein: CASSVAGTETYNEQFF.

V and J are TRBV14 and TRBJ2-7; TRBD1 aligns across 9 bases. The V segment lost 4 bases and the J segment 7 bases; nucleotides outside the gene matches: 8. Germline values: CDR1 SGHDN, CDR2 FVKESK. This CDR3 has 14 residues. In DNA form, the CDR3 reads TGTGCCAGCAGCCCCCGGGACAGGGTGGGTGAGCAGTACTTC. Its translation: CASSPRDRVGEQYF. Full variable domain (rest looked up from reference TRBV14 and TRBJ2-7): EAGVTQFPSHSVIEKGQTVTLRCDPISGHDNLYWYRRVMGKEIKFLLHFVKESKQDESGMPNNRFLAERTGGTYSTLKVQPAELEDSGVYFCASSPRDRVGEQYFGPGTRLTVT.

In its sample, this clone was seen a few times. The gene calls are TRBV4-2 and TRBJ1-2; perhaps TRBD1 as D (5 bases). V shed 2 bases and J shed 6 bases, with 10 bases lying between them. Germline CDR1 is LGHNA and CDR2 is YNFKEQ. The CDR3 extends over 13 amino acids. Written as DNA, the CDR3 is TGTGCCAGCAGCCAACGGCGGGGGGATGGCTACACCTTC. Its protein product is CASSQRRGDGYTF.

The J gene is TRBJ2-3, the V gene TRBV2; perhaps D is TRBD1 or TRBD2 (5 bases each). Germline V gene lookup returns CDR1 SNHLY and CDR2 FYNNEI. The CDR3 length is 15 residues. V was clipped by 0 bases and J by 2 bases, with 9 bases between them. CDR3 in amino acids: CASSEAHGATDTQYF. In DNA form, the CDR3 reads TGTGCCAGCAGTGAAGCGCACGGGGCCACAGATACGCAGTATTTT.

The rearrangement links TRBV6-4 to TRBJ1-2; D gene uncertain. This CDR3 comprises 13 residues. V lost 4 bases and J 3 bases, leaving 9 bases between the germline ends. Germline lookup yields CDR1 MRHNA and CDR2 SNTAGT. The CDR3 here is CASSVEADYGYTF. Written as DNA, the CDR3 is TGTGCCAGCAGTGTGGAGGCGGACTATGGCTACACCTTC.

This chain links TRBV7-9 with TRBJ2-6; D is unresolved. V lost 3 bases and J 0 bases, leaving 6 bases between the germline ends. The CDR3 has 15 amino acids. Germline CDR1 is SEHNR and CDR2 is FQNEAQ (reference sequence). The CDR3 region has the DNA TGTGCCAGCAGCTTTCGCTCCTCTGGGGCCAACGTCCTGACTTTC. Translated: CASSFRSSGANVLTF.